The T cell receptor beta chain under discussion was sequenced for a study of control samples from healthy donors and cancer patients. The method was immunoSEQ multiplex PCR; TCRdb's version includes in-frame clones alone and lacks a portion of them. The sample holds some 200,000 clones, approximately 92% seen once. This CDR3 has 16 amino acids. Germline CDR1 is SGHVS and CDR2 is FQNEAQ. Germline trimming cut 1 base from V and 2 bases from J; bases unmatched to any gene: 5. The sequenced sample was blood. V usage is TRBV7-8 and J usage is TRBJ1-2, with 9 bases matching TRBD1. This TCR was recovered from a young man in good health. As DNA, the CDR3 is TGTGCCAGCAGCTTAGACCCCGGGACAGGGAACTATGGCTACACCTTC. It specifies CASSLDPGTGNYGYTF.